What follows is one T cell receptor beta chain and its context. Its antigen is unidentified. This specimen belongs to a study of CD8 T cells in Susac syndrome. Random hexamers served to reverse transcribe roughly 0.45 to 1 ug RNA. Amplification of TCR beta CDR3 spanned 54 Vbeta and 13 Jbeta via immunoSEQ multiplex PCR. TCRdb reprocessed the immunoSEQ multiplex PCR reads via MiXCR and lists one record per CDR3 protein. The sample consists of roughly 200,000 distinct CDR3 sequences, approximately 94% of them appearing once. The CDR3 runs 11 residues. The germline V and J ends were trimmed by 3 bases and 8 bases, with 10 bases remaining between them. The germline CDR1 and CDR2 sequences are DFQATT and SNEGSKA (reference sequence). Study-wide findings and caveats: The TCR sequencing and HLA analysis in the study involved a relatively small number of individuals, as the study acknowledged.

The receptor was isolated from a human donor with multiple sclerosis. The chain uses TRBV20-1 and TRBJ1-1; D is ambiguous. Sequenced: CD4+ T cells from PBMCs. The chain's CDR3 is CSASGIVEAFF. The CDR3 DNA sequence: TGCAGTGCTAGTGGGATAGTGGAAGCTTTCTTT.